This TCR beta chain is drawn from a study of T cell responses to AZD1222 COVID-19 vaccine. Points from the study as a whole: There were mostly white British donors and more females than males, and clonal diversity was possibly underestimated.

Profiling relied on immunoSEQ multiplex PCR, and the TCRdb table lists in-frame clones only, not all of them. The data hold about 140,000 clones, with 70% to 90% observed a single time. This clone was picked up one time. Its antigen is currently unknown. Trimming shortened V by 6 bases and J by 4 bases, and 16 bases separated the two germline ends. This CDR3 is built from 15 residues. Germline-derived CDR1 and CDR2 are MDHEN and SYDVKM. The chain is built from TRBV28 and TRBJ1-3; the D gene is possibly TRBD1 (5 bases). The sequenced sample was peripheral blood, obtained 28 days after the second dose of the MenACWY control vaccine. This TCR derives from an adult who received the MenACWY meningococcal vaccine as a control. CDR3 nucleotides: TGTGCCAGCAGGCCCACGCTCGGGACCGGAAACACCATATATTTT. It encodes CASRPTLGTGNTIYF. The whole variable domain, filled in from reference TRBV28 and TRBJ1-3, reads DVKVTQSSRYLVKRTGEKVFLECVQDMDHENMFWYRQDPGLGLRLIYFSYDVKMKEKGDIPEGYSVSREKKERFSLILESASTNQTSMYLCASRPTLGTGNTIYFGEGSWLTVV.